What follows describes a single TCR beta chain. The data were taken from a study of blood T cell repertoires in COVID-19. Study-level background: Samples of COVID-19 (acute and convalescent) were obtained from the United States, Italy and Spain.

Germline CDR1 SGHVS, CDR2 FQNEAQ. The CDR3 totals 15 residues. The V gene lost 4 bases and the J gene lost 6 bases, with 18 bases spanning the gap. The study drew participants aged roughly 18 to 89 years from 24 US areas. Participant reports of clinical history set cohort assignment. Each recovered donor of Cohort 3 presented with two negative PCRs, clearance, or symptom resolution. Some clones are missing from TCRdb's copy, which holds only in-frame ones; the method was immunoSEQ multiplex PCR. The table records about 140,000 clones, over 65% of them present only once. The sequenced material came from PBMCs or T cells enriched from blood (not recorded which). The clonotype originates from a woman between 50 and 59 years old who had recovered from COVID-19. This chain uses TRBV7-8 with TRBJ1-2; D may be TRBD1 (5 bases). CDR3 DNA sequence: TGTGCCAGCAGCTGGACGGGCCTCGGGGGTGATGGCTACACCTTC. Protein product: CASSWTGLGGDGYTF.